The T cell receptor (beta chain) described here comes from a study of control samples from healthy donors and cancer patients. Only in-frame clones appear in the TCRdb table, and some are missing; sequencing was by immunoSEQ multiplex PCR. Found here are about 140,000 clones, 92% of them singletons; the top ten hold roughly 10%. The clonotype comes from a man in his thirties or forties in good health. The sample taken for sequencing was blood.

The CDR3 region has the DNA TGTGCCAGCAGTGAAGTTTTGGAGGCTGGAAACACCATATATTTT. Amino acid sequence: CASSEVLEAGNTIYF. J is TRBJ1-3 and V is TRBV6-1; D is undetermined. Trimming removed 1 base from V and 2 bases from J, with 9 bases in between. The germline V gene encodes CDR1 MNHNS and CDR2 SASEGT. The CDR3 has 15 residues.